These 5 T cell receptor beta chains originate from one sample sequenced in a study of blood T cell repertoires in COVID-19. Assay: immunoSEQ multiplex PCR; the TCRdb copy retains only in-frame clones and omits some. The data contain fewer than 90,000 clones, approximately 86% of them singletons. Material: peripheral blood. The receptors here all came from a man aged 45-65 years with active or convalescent COVID-19.

The chain recombines TRBV4-3 with TRBJ2-7; D perhaps matches TRBD2 (5 bases). CDR1 and CDR2 from the germline V gene are LGHNA and YSLEER. V lost 4 bases and J 6 bases, leaving 13 bases between the germline ends. CDR3 size: 13 residues. The CDR3 here is CASSRNGGSEQYF. In nucleotides, the CDR3 is TGCGCCAGCAGCCGAAACGGAGGATCCGAGCAGTACTTC.

The chain recombines TRBV6-6 with TRBJ1-3, with D unresolved. Germline V gene lookup returns CDR1 MNHNY and CDR2 SVGAGI (reference sequence). This CDR3 has 18 residues. With 5 bases removed from V and 2 bases from J, the gap between germline ends came to 22 bases. DNA of the CDR3: TGTGCCAGCAGTCCCGAGGTTGGGAGCCCATGGACTGGAAACACCATATATTTT. It codes for CASSPEVGSPWTGNTIYF.

This chain connects TRBV18 to TRBJ2-4; possibly TRBD2 for D (6 bases). The ends were cut back, 3 bases at V and 1 base at J, with 16 bases in the middle. The CDR3 is made up of 17 amino acids. The germline CDR1 and CDR2 sequences are KGHSH and LQKENI. CDR3 nucleotide sequence: TGTGCCAGCTCACCCAGGACGGGGGACGGGGCCAAAAACATTCAGTACTTC. Protein: CASSPRTGDGAKNIQYF.

This clone was recorded a few times. J is TRBJ1-3 and V is TRBV7-9; no clear D gene. CDR1 and CDR2 (germline): SEHNR, FQNEAQ (reference sequence). This CDR3 is built from 15 residues. V was trimmed by 1 base and J by 2 bases, leaving 9 bases between them. CDR3 sequence (DNA): TGTGCCAGCAGCTTAGACCCGACACCTGGAAACACCATATATTTT. It yields the protein CASSLDPTPGNTIYF.

In this sample, this clone turned up a few times. CDR3 amino acids: CASSDRVSTEAFF. CDR3 nucleotide sequence: TGCGCCAGCAGTGACCGCGTTTCCACTGAAGCTTTCTTT. The chain joins TRBV10-1 to TRBJ1-1; D is uncertain. CDR3 length: 13 amino acids. Germline V lookup: CDR1 WNHNN, CDR2 SYGVQD (reference sequence). Trimming removed 3 bases from V and 4 bases from J, with 9 bases in between.